This TCR beta chain was retrieved from a study of cytomegalovirus exposure and HLA in healthy donors. Study outcomes and limitations: CMV serostatus was the sole immune exposure data available. In a later analysis, a missense DCLRE1C variant was linked to TCR beta V- and J-gene trimming. A few chains tied to CMV proved CMV antigen-specific in vitro. Earlier analysis yielded a pattern in which most TCR beta V segments were productive about 90% or about 30% of the time.

PCR used 60 Vbeta primers and 13 Jbeta primers. The protocol was immunoSEQ multiplex PCR, while the TCRdb copy is restricted to in-frame clones and leaves out a portion. The sample includes roughly 130,000 clones, roughly 80% seen only once; the top ten take approximately 1.1%. The CDR3 length is 17 residues. The trim removed 5 bases at V and 0 bases at J, leaving 10 bases unmatched. The germline V gene has CDR1 SNHLY and CDR2 FYNNEI. For this clone: Its matching antigen is unknown.

V gene TRBV2 combines with J gene TRBJ1-2; 9 nucleotides match TRBD1. The origin of this receptor is a boy younger than 18 in good health and CMV-seronegative. The sequencing sample was made of PBMCs. The CDR3 here is CASSLDRGFNTNYGYTF. CDR3 in DNA: TGTGCCAGCAGTCTGGACAGGGGCTTTAATACTAACTATGGCTACACCTTC. Full variable domain (rest looked up from reference TRBV2 and TRBJ1-2): EPEVTQTPSHQVTQMGQEVILRCVPISNHLYFYWYRQILGQKVEFLVSFYNNEISEKSEIFDDQFSVERPDGSNFTLKIRSTKLEDSAMYFCASSLDRGFNTNYGYTFGSGTRLTVV.